These T cell receptor beta chains were read from a single sample in a study of blood T cells in healthy people across ages. TCRdb reanalysed the 5' RACE reads using MiXCR and keeps one entry per CDR3 protein. The sample holds more than 650,000 distinct CDR3 sequences; roughly 20% are singletons and the top ten take around 22%. What was sequenced was blood. These receptors originate from an older man in good health. Both conserved end residues are part of each CDR3. D genes are given only for firm matches. Size is omitted from some rows. Given values are once, few, many or a class for expanded clones.

J	D	size	V	CDR3	DNA
TRBJ2-4	.	once	TRBV7-3	CASSSEDFRSAKNIQYF	TGTGCCAGCAGCTCCGAGGACTTTCGATCTGCCAAAAACATTCAGTACTTC
TRBJ1-5	.	few	TRBV20-1	CSAPQGLDQPQHF	TGCAGTGCCCCACAGGGATTGGATCAGCCCCAGCATTTT
TRBJ2-3	.	.	TRBV9	CASSATATGLGTDTQYF	TGTGCCAGCAGCGCGACAGCCACGGGACTTGGCACAGATACGCAGTATTTT
TRBJ1-3	TRBD1	.	TRBV6-1	CASDPGQGANGNTIYF	TGTGCCAGCGATCCGGGACAGGGGGCGAACGGAAACACCATATATTTT
TRBJ2-1	TRBD1	.	TRBV19	CASSIDGGQGALEQFF	TGTGCCAGTAGTATAGATGGGGGACAGGGGGCGCTTGAGCAGTTCTTC
TRBJ2-1	.	once	TRBV27	CASRIAGSGAYNEQFF	TGTGCCAGCAGAATAGCCGGGAGTGGGGCTTACAATGAGCAGTTCTTC
TRBJ2-1	.	few	TRBV6-2/TRBV6-3	CASSKVEYNEQFF	TGTGCCAGCAGCAAGGTGGAATACAATGAGCAGTTCTTC
TRBJ1-5	.	once	TRBV28	CASSPGQPQHF	TGTGCCAGCAGTCCAGGACAGCCCCAGCATTTT
TRBJ1-6	.	.	TRBV14	CASSQPWDNSPLHF	TGTGCCAGCAGCCAACCATGGGATAATTCACCCCTCCACTTT
TRBJ1-2	.	.	TRBV29-1	CSGGGDNGYTF	TGCAGCGGGGGTGGGGACAATGGCTACACCTTC
TRBJ2-5	.	.	TRBV6-6	CASSHPGQRKETQYF	TGTGCCAGCAGCCATCCGGGACAACGAAAAGAGACCCAGTACTTC
TRBJ2-3	.	.	TRBV7-3	CASGRPGDTQYF	TGTGCTAGTGGGAGACCGGGAGATACGCAGTATTTT
TRBJ1-3	.	few	TRBV20-1	CSARDQIHSGNTIYF	TGCAGTGCTAGAGACCAGATTCACTCTGGAAACACCATATATTTT
TRBJ1-4	TRBD1	.	TRBV10-3	CATSGTGGDYEKLFF	TGTGCCACGTCAGGGACAGGGGGCGATTATGAAAAACTGTTTTTT
TRBJ2-7	.	.	TRBV5-1	CASSLSTGGNEQYF	TGCGCCAGCAGCTTGTCGACAGGAGGGAACGAGCAGTACTTC
TRBJ1-1	.	few	TRBV9	CASSAEARGTEAFF	TGTGCCAGCAGCGCCGAGGCAAGGGGAACTGAAGCTTTCTTT
TRBJ2-2	TRBD2	few	TRBV12-3/TRBV12-4	CASILAGVAGELFF	TGTGCCAGCATCTTGGCGGGGGTAGCCGGGGAGCTGTTTTTT
TRBJ2-7	.	few	TRBV9	CASSVGGKDSYEQYF	TGTGCCAGCAGCGTAGGAGGGAAGGACTCCTACGAGCAGTACTTC
TRBJ2-1	TRBD1	few	TRBV24-1	CATSEAGQGSYNEQFF	TGTGCCACCAGTGAGGCGGGACAGGGCTCCTACAATGAGCAGTTCTTC
TRBJ1-2	.	few	TRBV11-2	CASSRTGPYGYTF	TGTGCCAGCAGCCGTACAGGGCCCTATGGCTACACCTTC